One sample yielded the 12 T cell receptor beta chains listed below, sequenced in a study of OX40 agonist ivuxolimab in advanced cancers. The method was immunoSEQ multiplex PCR; TCRdb's version includes in-frame clones alone and lacks a portion of them. The sample carries about 17,000 clones, just under 80% recorded once. The material was CD4+ or CD8+ T cells sorted from blood, obtained in a trial of the OX40 agonist ivuxolimab. The receptors shown here come from an adult with an advanced solid tumor such as melanoma, head and neck, liver or kidney cancer.

This clone appeared a few times. The V and J genes are TRBV4-1 and TRBJ1-5; D call uncertain. V was clipped by 0 bases and J by 0 bases, with 15 bases between them. The CDR3 has 18 residues. Germline V lookup: CDR1 MGHRA, CDR2 YSYEKL. CDR3 sequence reads: CASSQEDPSSYSNQPQHF. The CDR3 nucleotides read TGCGCCAGCAGCCAAGAGGACCCTTCGTCCTATAGCAATCAGCCCCAGCATTTT.

The chain carries TRBV27 and TRBJ2-3, with 10 bases identical to TRBD2. V lost 7 bases and J lost 6; bases outside the gene matches: 13. The CDR3 covers 16 residues. Germline-derived CDR1 and CDR2 are MNHEY and SMNVEV (reference sequence). Here the CDR3 reads CASIIGLAGEGDTQYF. CDR3 nucleotide sequence: TGTGCCAGCATCATCGGGCTAGCGGGAGAAGGGGATACGCAGTATTTT.

This rearrangement joins TRBV19 to TRBJ2-7; 9 positions agree with TRBD1. After removal of 6 bases from V and 7 bases from J, the junction contained 13 bases not matched to a gene. The CDR3 spans 15 residues. CDR1 and CDR2 from the germline V gene are LNHDA and SQIVND (reference sequence). This CDR3 is CASRLGQGPGGEQYF. The CDR3, as DNA: TGTGCCAGTAGACTGGGACAGGGTCCGGGTGGGGAGCAGTACTTC.

The rearrangement links TRBV4-1 to TRBJ2-1; D is undetermined. The V gene's germline CDR1 is MGHRA and CDR2 YSYEKL. Trimming left V 0 bases short and J 1 base short, with 7 bases between. This CDR3 comprises 15 residues. The CDR3 DNA is TGCGCCAGCAGCCAAGATCCCCGGTCCTACAATGAGCAGTTCTTC. Translated: CASSQDPRSYNEQFF.

This chain uses TRBV23-1 with TRBJ1-1; D call uncertain. TRBV23-1 is an ORF for which the function is uncertain. V was pared by 4 bases and J by 1 base, with 7 bases between. The CDR3 contains 13 residues. The CDR3 protein is CASSLDPNTEAFF. The CDR3 coding sequence is TGCGCCAGCAGTCTAGACCCGAACACTGAAGCTTTCTTT.

A single count supports this clone. Compared with germline, one end of the junction differs, possibly owing to a read error. This chain connects TRBV5-4 to TRBJ2-7; no reliable D call. The germline V gene encodes CDR1 SGHNT and CDR2 YYREEE (reference sequence). The CDR3 is 12 amino acids. CDR3 region: CASTHVSGSRSF. The CDR3 DNA sequence: TGTGCCAGCACTCACGTTTCTGGGTCAAGGAGCTTC. Supplemented by reference TRBV5-4 and TRBJ2-7, the full variable domain reads ETGVTQSPTHLIKTRGQQVTLRCSSQSGHNTVSWYQQALGQGPQFIFQYYREEENGRGNFPPRFSGLQFPNYSSELNVNALELDDSALYLCASTHVSGSRSFGPGTRLTVT.

The J gene is TRBJ2-5, the V gene TRBV7-9; TRBD1 aligns across 9 bases. The V segment lost 2 bases and the J segment 5 bases; nucleotides outside the gene matches: 6. Germline V gene sequence: CDR1 SEHNR, CDR2 FQNEAQ (reference sequence). This CDR3 spans 15 amino acids. The CDR3 region is CASSLRDRVGETQYF. CDR3 bases: TGTGCCAGCAGCTTACGGGACAGGGTTGGGGAGACCCAGTACTTC.

V gene TRBV4-1 combines with J gene TRBJ2-7; no definite D call. The germline V and J ends were trimmed by 1 base and 2 bases, with 12 bases remaining between them. The CDR3 is 15 residues long. Germline V gene data show CDR1 as MGHRA and CDR2 as YSYEKL. The CDR3 sequence: CASSQGAGPTYEQYF. The CDR3 nucleotides read TGCGCCAGCAGCCAAGGGGCAGGACCTACCTACGAGCAGTACTTC.

This clone was counted a few times. This chain links TRBV4-1 with TRBJ1-2; D not resolved. The ends were cut back, 4 bases at V and 3 bases at J, with 12 bases in the middle. Germline V gene sequence: CDR1 MGHRA, CDR2 YSYEKL. The CDR3 contains 14 residues. The CDR3 here is CASSPRTNYYGYTF. CDR3 coding DNA: TGCGCCAGCAGCCCCCGAACGAATTACTATGGCTACACCTTC.

A word on this clone: Additional DNA sequences in this sample encode the identical CDR3. CDR3 sequence: CASSPSPGGIGELFF. CDR3 nucleotide sequence: TGTGCCAGCAGCCCGTCGCCAGGGGGCATTGGGGAGCTGTTTTTT. V is TRBV6-5 and J is TRBJ2-2, with 8 bases identical to TRBD1. The trim removed 6 bases at V and 8 bases at J, leaving 11 bases unmatched. The V gene's germline CDR1 is MNHEY and CDR2 SVGAGI. The CDR3 loop spans 15 amino acids.

This sequence joins TRBV7-9 and TRBJ2-7; D is tentatively TRBD1 or TRBD2 (5 bases each). Between the trimmed V and J ends, which lost 1 base and 2 bases, there was a span of 12 bases. The germline V gene has CDR1 SEHNR and CDR2 FQNEAQ (reference sequence). The CDR3 has 15 amino acids. The CDR3, as DNA: TGTGCCAGCAGCTTAGATGTGACGGGACCCTACGAGCAGTACTTC. Its translation is CASSLDVTGPYEQYF. The full variable domain, with the rest looked up from reference TRBV7-9 and TRBJ2-7, is DTGVSQNPRHKITKRGQNVTFRCDPISEHNRLYWYRQTLGQGPEFLTYFQNEAQLEKSRLLSDRFSAERPKGSFSTLEIQRTEQGDSAMYLCASSLDVTGPYEQYFGPGTRLTVT.

The chain joins TRBV19 to TRBJ1-5, with a weak D call TRBD1 (5 bases). The V end was cut by 6 bases, the J end by 0 bases, with 18 bases between. Germline CDR1 LNHDA, CDR2 SQIVND (reference sequence). The CDR3 is 17 residues long. The CDR3 DNA is TGTGCCAGTAGGAATCCCGCGGGGGGGAATAGCAATCAGCCCCAGCATTTT. Encoded protein: CASRNPAGGNSNQPQHF. The complete variable domain, with remaining parts taken from reference TRBV19 and TRBJ1-5, reads DGGITQSPKYLFRKEGQNVTLSCEQNLNHDAMYWYRQDPGQGLRLIYYSQIVNDFQKGDIAEGYSVSREKKESFPLTVTSAQKNPTAFYLCASRNPAGGNSNQPQHFGDGTRLSIL.